A single sample gave rise to the 14 T cell receptor beta chains below, sequenced in a study of T cells after yellow fever vaccination. TCRdb re-analysed the 5' RACE reads in MiXCR, keeping a single row per CDR3 protein. The profile shows 300,000 to 350,000 distinct CDR3 sequences, 3.5% to 4.5% of them singletons. The sample here was PBMCs, taken 5 days after the yellow fever booster vaccination. The receptors come from a man aged 18 to 29 who received the YFV17D yellow fever vaccine.

A few counts support this clonotype. CDR3 in amino acids: CASSGDLNSPLHF. CDR3 nucleotide sequence: TGCGCCAGCAGCGGGGACCTAAATTCACCCCTCCACTTT. The chain combines TRBV5-1 with TRBJ1-6, with D tentatively TRBD1 (5 bases). Looked up from germline, CDR1 is SGHRS and CDR2 is YFSETQ. The V gene lost 4 bases and the J gene lost 7 bases, with 9 bases spanning the gap. CDR3 length: 13 amino acids.

V gene TRBV7-3 combines with J gene TRBJ2-7; 9 positions agree with TRBD2. This CDR3 has 15 amino acids. After removal of 4 bases from V and 5 bases from J, the junction contained 9 bases not matched to a gene. Germline lookup yields CDR1 SGHTA and CDR2 FQGTGA. The DNA for the CDR3 is TGTGCCAGCAGCTACAGGGGACTAGCAAACGACGAGCAGTACTTC. Translation gives CASSYRGLANDEQYF.

The sample holds a few counts of this clonotype. The chain combines TRBV5-5 with TRBJ2-3; 7 nucleotides match TRBD1. The germline CDR1 and CDR2 sequences are SGHKS and YYEKEE (reference sequence). This CDR3 has 17 amino acids. Unmatched junction bases numbered 18, after V lost 5 bases and J lost 6 bases. CDR3 DNA: TGTGCCAGCAGTGAAACAGGGGTCCTCAAAGTCGTTGATACGCAGTATTTT. Translating gives CASSETGVLKVVDTQYF.

This clonotype was detected a few times. V is TRBV4-2 and J is TRBJ1-1; 9 positions match TRBD1. Germline CDR1 and CDR2: LGHNA and YNFKEQ. The CDR3 runs to 15 residues. J gave up 5 bases and V 1 base, and 5 bases lay outside the gene matches. The CDR3 DNA reads TGTGCCAGCAGCCAAGGGACAGGGGCCAGGACTGAAGCTTTCTTT. The encoded protein is CASSQGTGARTEAFF.

Many counts were recorded for this clonotype. This chain joins TRBV3-1 and TRBJ1-2; D unresolved. CDR1 is LGHDT, CDR2 YNNKEL, per germline (reference sequence). The CDR3 runs 12 residues. V was clipped by 5 bases and J by 5 bases, with 9 bases between them. The CDR3 loop reads CASSTIGYGYTF. CDR3 DNA: TGTGCCAGCAGCACCATAGGGTATGGCTACACCTTC.

This clonotype occurred a few times. The CDR3 here is CASSQTSGGAGLQETQYF. CDR3 DNA: TGTGCCAGCAGTCAGACTAGCGGGGGGGCCGGTCTCCAGGAGACCCAGTACTTC. This chain uses TRBV12-3 or TRBV12-4 with TRBJ2-5, with 14 positions matching TRBD2. CDR3 length equals 18 residues. V dropped 5 bases and J dropped 5; count of bases not matched to a gene: 13.

In DNA form, the CDR3 reads TGTGCCAGTAGTATGGGGCTTGTGACACCCCTCCACTTT. It yields the protein CASSMGLVTPLHF. The chain carries TRBV19 and TRBJ1-6, with D possibly matching TRBD1 (5 bases). In germline, CDR1 is LNHDA, CDR2 SQIVND (reference sequence). CDR3 length: 13 residues. The ends were cut back, 3 bases at V and 11 bases at J, with 11 bases in the middle.

As to this clonotype: The junction differs from germline at one of its ends, possibly a read error. The rearrangement uses TRBV14 and TRBJ1-4; D gene ambiguous. The CDR3 runs 13 residues. Germline V lookup: CDR1 SGHDN, CDR2 FVKESK. CDR3 sequence: CASSLTVRSEPPF. CDR3 nucleotide sequence: TGTGCCAGCAGCCTAACCGTCAGGTCGGAGCCCCCTTTT.

This CDR3 is CASSRSGPWETQYF. CDR3 DNA: TGTGCCAGCAGTCGTTCGGGGCCTTGGGAGACCCAGTACTTC. The J gene is TRBJ2-5, the V gene TRBV6-5; possibly TRBD1 or TRBD2 for D (5 bases each). There are 14 residues in the CDR3. Germline CDR1 and CDR2: MNHEY and SVGAGI. V gave up 5 bases and J gave up 5 bases, with 15 bases separating them.

The chain has TRBV5-1 and TRBJ2-5, with no clear D. The CDR3 runs to 14 residues. Trimming took off 1 base at V and 4 bases at J, with 11 bases between the two ends. CDR1 is SGHRS, CDR2 YFSETQ, per germline. The CDR3 loop is CASSLLGQRETQYF. The DNA for the CDR3 is TGCGCCAGCAGCTTGTTAGGGCAGAGAGAGACCCAGTACTTC. Using reference TRBV5-1 and TRBJ2-5 for the parts outside the CDR3, the full variable domain is KAGVTQTPRYLIKTRGQQVTLSCSPISGHRSVSWYQQTPGQGLQFLFEYFSETQRNKGNFPGRFSGRQFSNSRSEMNVSTLELGDSALYLCASSLLGQRETQYFGPGTRLLVL.

This clonotype was seen repeatedly, ten times or more. The chain couples TRBV27 to TRBJ2-3; no clear D gene. This CDR3 spans 14 amino acids. V was pared by 4 bases and J by 0 bases, with 8 bases between. From germline, CDR1 is MNHEY and CDR2 SMNVEV (reference sequence). In DNA, the CDR3 is TGTGCCAGCAGTTCTACAACAAGCACAGATACGCAGTATTTT. As protein: CASSSTTSTDTQYF.

The genes are TRBV27 and TRBJ2-1; TRBD1 is a possible D gene (5 bases). The CDR3 covers 13 residues. Germline V gene lookup returns CDR1 MNHEY and CDR2 SMNVEV (reference sequence). The V gene lost 7 bases and the J gene lost 7 bases, with 14 bases spanning the gap. The CDR3 coding sequence is TGTGCCAGCAAAGAGAGACAGTCGAATGAGCAGTTCTTC. Amino acid sequence: CASKERQSNEQFF.

The sample holds one count of this clonotype. The chain uses TRBV7-8 and TRBJ2-5; 7 positions agree with TRBD1. V gave up 5 bases and J gave up 2 bases; unmatched junction bases: 5. From germline, CDR1 is SGHVS and CDR2 FQNEAQ. The CDR3 runs 14 residues. CDR3 region: CASSTHRGQETQYF. Written as DNA, the CDR3 is TGTGCCAGCAGCACCCACAGGGGTCAAGAGACCCAGTACTTC.

The chain links TRBV6-2 or TRBV6-3 to TRBJ1-5, with a possible D match to TRBD1 (6 bases). CDR3 length: 14 amino acids. V shed 8 bases and J shed 3 bases, with 14 bases lying between them. Germline loops: CDR1 MNHEY, CDR2 SVGEGT. The CDR3 sequence: CASGGRGYNQPQHF. For the CDR3, the DNA is TGTGCCAGCGGGGGCAGGGGTTACAATCAGCCCCAGCATTTT.